A single sample is the source of the 23 T cell receptor beta chains below, sequenced in a study of shared clonotypes between healthy human individuals. Naive CD8 cells, CD45RO-negative and positively selected for CCR7, excluded terminally differentiated effector memory CD45RA+ cells. Profiled with immunoSEQ multiplex PCR; TCRdb holds only in-frame clones, not every one. Among about 2 million clones listed, approximately 95% were seen once. The material sequenced was naive CD8+ T cells sorted from blood. The receptors derive from a man aged 18 to 35 in good health.

V usage is TRBV6-5 and J usage is TRBJ2-7; no firm D call. Trimming removed 8 bases from V and 6 bases from J, with 8 bases in between. Germline lookup yields CDR1 MNHEY and CDR2 SVGAGI. The CDR3 has 10 amino acids. The CDR3 DNA reads TGTGCCAGCGGCCTACTCGAGCAGTACTTC. Translated, it gives CASGLLEQYF.

The chain is built from TRBV6-5 and TRBJ1-2; 11 nucleotides match TRBD1. The length of the CDR3 is 14 residues. Germline lookup yields CDR1 MNHEY and CDR2 SVGAGI. With V trimmed by 5 bases and J by 8 bases, 7 bases remained unmatched. The CDR3 loop reads CASSLGQGAGGYTF. The CDR3 region has the DNA TGTGCCAGCAGTCTCGGACAGGGGGCCGGGGGCTACACCTTC.

As to this clone: Within the sample, other DNA sequences also encode this same CDR3. This chain joins TRBV19 and TRBJ2-7; 11 bases line up with TRBD1. Germline V CDR1 and CDR2: LNHDA, SQIVND (reference sequence). V shed 4 bases and J 3 bases; nucleotides not matched to a gene: 2. The CDR3 totals 14 residues. Here the CDR3 reads CASSSGTGGYEQYF. The DNA for the CDR3 is TGTGCCAGTAGTAGCGGGACAGGGGGCTACGAGCAGTACTTC.

The chain joins TRBV4-1 to TRBJ2-2; a weak D match, TRBD2 (6 bases). The CDR3 loop spans 15 amino acids. Germline-derived CDR1 and CDR2 are MGHRA and YSYEKL. V was pared by 6 bases and J by 5 bases, with 16 bases between. The chain's CDR3 is CASSPTGTPTGELFF. DNA for the CDR3: TGCGCCAGCAGTCCTACCGGGACTCCGACCGGGGAGCTGTTTTTT.

This sequence joins TRBV4-3 and TRBJ2-3, with D hard to call. CDR3 length equals 19 residues. From germline, CDR1 is LGHNA and CDR2 YSLEER. V was trimmed by 1 base and J by 6 bases, leaving 26 bases between them. The DNA of the CDR3 is TGCGCCAGCAGCCAAGCCTTGAGGCAAGGCCTCGCTTTTGAGGATACGCAGTATTTT. It specifies CASSQALRQGLAFEDTQYF.

V is TRBV13 and J is TRBJ2-4; the match to TRBD2 covers 7 bases. From germline, CDR1 is PRHDT and CDR2 FYEKMQ (reference sequence). This CDR3 is built from 15 residues. V lost 5 bases, J lost 6 bases, and 10 bases stayed unmatched. The CDR3 region has the DNA TGTGCCAGCAGCCCAAGTGGGGGGGTGAGAAACATTCAGTACTTC. Its translation is CASSPSGGVRNIQYF. Full variable domain (rest looked up from reference TRBV13 and TRBJ2-4): AAGVIQSPRHLIKEKRETATLKCYPIPRHDTVYWYQQGPGQDPQFLISFYEKMQSDKGSIPDRFSAQQFSDYHSELNMSSLELGDSALYFCASSPSGGVRNIQYFGAGTRLSVL.

The chain recombines TRBV9 with TRBJ2-1; 13 positions match TRBD2. In germline, CDR1 is SGDLS, CDR2 YYNGEE. V lost 0 bases to trimming and J lost 4 bases; unmatched junction nucleotides: 7. The CDR3 extends over 18 amino acids. CDR3 residues: CASSVERGGLAGYNEQFF. The CDR3, as DNA: TGTGCCAGCAGCGTAGAGAGGGGGGGACTAGCGGGATACAATGAGCAGTTCTTC.

The chain recombines TRBV30 with TRBJ1-1; D possibly corresponds to TRBD1 (6 bases). The CDR3 has 14 residues. The germline CDR1 and CDR2 sequences are GTSNPN and SVGIG (reference sequence). V was clipped by 4 bases and J by 3 bases, with 15 bases between them. As DNA, the CDR3 is TGTGCCTGGACCCGGGAGGGGGTGGACACTGAAGCTTTCTTT. Protein product: CAWTREGVDTEAFF.

The chain employs TRBV13 and TRBJ2-7; D is perhaps TRBD1 (5 bases). The length of the CDR3 is 15 residues. From germline, CDR1 is PRHDT and CDR2 FYEKMQ (reference sequence). Trimming removed 3 bases from V and 2 bases from J, with 14 bases in between. CDR3 nucleotide sequence: TGTGCCAGCAGCTTTGGGCCAGGGCGGACCTACGAGCAGTACTTC. Protein: CASSFGPGRTYEQYF.

The chain combines TRBV30 with TRBJ2-1, with a tentative D call TRBD1 (5 bases). The length of the CDR3 is 13 residues. Trimming took off 4 bases at V and 5 bases at J, with 12 bases between the two ends. Germline V gives CDR1 GTSNPN, CDR2 SVGIG (reference sequence). The CDR3 DNA follows: TGTGCCTGGACGATAGGGGATAACAATGAGCAGTTCTTC. Translated, it gives CAWTIGDNNEQFF.

The genes are TRBV6-1 and TRBJ2-7; either TRBD1 or TRBD2 may fit D (5 bases each). The CDR3 covers 15 residues. Trimming took off 5 bases at V and 2 bases at J, with 16 bases between the two ends. Germline-derived CDR1 and CDR2 are MNHNS and SASEGT. CDR3: CASSPLVGATYEQYF. The CDR3 DNA reads TGTGCCAGCAGTCCCCTTGTCGGGGCCACCTACGAGCAGTACTTC.

The chain recombines TRBV19 with TRBJ1-1; D remains unclear. V lost 3 bases and J lost 0, with 14 bases in between. The CDR3 is 16 residues long. CDR1 is LNHDA, CDR2 SQIVND, per germline (reference sequence). The CDR3 is CASSIGLLSMNTEAFF. CDR3 DNA: TGTGCCAGTAGTATTGGGCTGCTATCTATGAACACTGAAGCTTTCTTT.

The chain carries TRBV7-9 and TRBJ1-1; D is unclear. V was pared by 7 bases and J by 1 base, with 13 bases between. The CDR3 contains 14 residues. Germline CDR1 and CDR2: SEHNR and FQNEAQ (reference sequence). The CDR3 loop reads CASTHGEENTEAFF. CDR3 in DNA: TGTGCCAGCACACACGGGGAGGAGAACACTGAAGCTTTCTTT. Looking up the rest from reference TRBV7-9 and TRBJ1-1 gives the full variable domain: DTGVSQNPRHKITKRGQNVTFRCDPISEHNRLYWYRQTLGQGPEFLTYFQNEAQLEKSRLLSDRFSAERPKGSFSTLEIQRTEQGDSAMYLCASTHGEENTEAFFGQGTRLTVV.

The rearrangement uses TRBV15 and TRBJ2-5; D gene uncertain. Germline CDR1 and CDR2: LNHNV and YYDKDF (reference sequence). V lost 3 bases to trimming and J lost 4 bases, with 15 bases between them. The CDR3 loop spans 15 amino acids. The CDR3 DNA sequence: TGTGCCACCAGCAGGGCGGCATCCCCCAGAGAGACCCAGTACTTC. As protein: CATSRAASPRETQYF. The whole variable domain, remainder taken from reference TRBV15 and TRBJ2-5, is DAMVIQNPRYQVTQFGKPVTLSCSQTLNHNVMYWYQQKSSQAPKLLFHYYDKDFNNEADTPDNFQSRRPNTSFCFLDIRSPGLGDTAMYLCATSRAASPRETQYFGPGTRLLVL.

The chain combines TRBV5-1 with TRBJ2-5; 9 bases line up with TRBD2. V lost 3 bases and J lost 3; bases outside the gene matches: 6. Germline V gene sequence: CDR1 SGHRS, CDR2 YFSETQ. The CDR3 consists of 15 residues. The CDR3 loop reads CASSSPLAGEETQYF. DNA of the CDR3: TGCGCCAGCAGCTCCCCATTAGCGGGGGAAGAGACCCAGTACTTC.

Details on this clone: This may be a read error, as it is one base from a much larger clone. V usage is TRBV5-5 and J usage is TRBJ2-7; D is ambiguous. The V end lost 3 bases, the J end lost 3 bases, and 4 bases lay between the germline ends. Germline loops: CDR1 SGHKS, CDR2 YYEKEE (reference sequence). The CDR3 covers 11 residues. CDR3 sequence: CASSWGYEQYF. CDR3 bases: TGTGCCAGCAGCTGGGGCTACGAGCAGTACTTC.

V is TRBV6-5 and J is TRBJ2-1, with D perhaps TRBD1 (5 bases). V was cut by 6 bases and J by 3 bases, with 12 bases left in between. Germline V gene data show CDR1 as MNHEY and CDR2 as SVGAGI. The CDR3 consists of 14 residues. The CDR3 bases are TGTGCCAGCAGCCGATCAACAGGCTACAATGAGCAGTTCTTC. Residues: CASSRSTGYNEQFF.

The chain joins TRBV11-2 to TRBJ1-3; maybe TRBD1 (5 bases). The germline gives CDR1 SGHAT, CDR2 FQNNGV. Trimming shortened V by 5 bases and J by 4 bases, and 15 bases separated the two germline ends. The CDR3 totals 15 residues. The CDR3 DNA sequence: TGTGCCAGCAGCCGGGGGATTACGGGGGGAAACACCATATATTTT. Amino acid sequence: CASSRGITGGNTIYF.

The rearrangement links TRBV9 to TRBJ2-7; D ambiguous. Trimming cost V 0 bases and J 4 bases, with 8 bases left between them. CDR3 length: 13 amino acids. Per the germline V gene, CDR1 is SGDLS and CDR2 is YYNGEE. DNA for the CDR3: TGTGCCAGCAGCGTAGGGAACGGTTACGAGCAGTACTTC. Its translation: CASSVGNGYEQYF.

The rearrangement joins TRBV4-1 to TRBJ2-1; TRBD2 matches at 9 bases. The ends lost 3 bases at V and 2 bases at J; junction bases unmatched: 8. CDR1 and CDR2 from the germline V gene are MGHRA and YSYEKL. There are 17 residues in the CDR3. The DNA of the CDR3 is TGCGCCAGCAGCCAGGCTTCTAGCGGGAAAGCCTACAATGAGCAGTTCTTC. Translating gives CASSQASSGKAYNEQFF.

DNA of the CDR3: TGTGCCAGCAGAAAAGAATACTCGAACACCGGGGAGCTGTTTTTT. Translating it yields CASRKEYSNTGELFF. V and J are TRBV7-6 and TRBJ2-2; no definite D call. Trimming pared 6 bases from V and 0 bases from J, leaving 11 bases between. Germline V lookup: CDR1 SGHVS, CDR2 FNYEAQ. CDR3 length: 15 residues.

The chain is built from TRBV7-2 and TRBJ2-7; 7 bases fit TRBD2. V lost 1 base and J lost 4; bases outside the gene matches: 10. Germline V CDR1 and CDR2: SGHTA, FQGNSA. This CDR3 region has 16 residues. CDR3 sequence reads: CASSLDGDYSIYEQYF. The CDR3 DNA reads TGTGCCAGCAGCTTAGATGGGGACTACAGTATTTACGAGCAGTACTTC.

The rearrangement joins TRBV7-8 to TRBJ2-7; unclear D gene. CDR1 and CDR2 (germline): SGHVS, FQNEAQ. V shed 3 bases and J shed 2 bases, with 11 bases lying between them. The CDR3 runs to 14 residues. The DNA for the CDR3 is TGTGCCAGCAGCTTTCTGTCCGGCACCTACGAGCAGTACTTC. Protein product: CASSFLSGTYEQYF.